The 30 T cell receptor beta chains reported below all come from one sample, sequenced in a study of OX40 agonist ivuxolimab in advanced cancers. Sequenced by immunoSEQ multiplex PCR; TCRdb stores in-frame clones only, minus some. The sample lists tens of thousands of clones, approximately 79% occurring once. The starting material was CD4+ or CD8+ T cells sorted from blood, obtained in a trial of the OX40 agonist ivuxolimab. These TCRs come from an adult with an advanced solid tumor such as melanoma, head and neck, liver or kidney cancer.

The chain uses TRBV9 and TRBJ2-3; 7 nucleotides line up with TRBD1. Trimming at V came to 0 bases and at J to 3 bases, leaving 4 bases not matched to a gene. The CDR3 loop spans 15 amino acids. Germline V lookup: CDR1 SGDLS, CDR2 YYNGEE. The CDR3 region has the DNA TGTGCCAGCAGCGTAGAAGGGGGCCGAACAGATACGCAGTATTTT. Protein product: CASSVEGGRTDTQYF.

This clone was seen more than once but under ten times. This chain links TRBV11-2 with TRBJ1-3; no firm D call. The CDR3 length is 13 residues. The germline gives CDR1 SGHAT, CDR2 FQNNGV. Trimming removed 0 bases from V and 2 bases from J, with 2 bases in between. The CDR3 is CASSLEPGNTIYF. CDR3 coding DNA: TGTGCCAGCAGCTTAGAGCCTGGAAACACCATATATTTT.

The chain recombines TRBV19 with TRBJ1-5; no firm D call. The germline V gene encodes CDR1 LNHDA and CDR2 SQIVND (reference sequence). V was clipped by 1 base and J by 0 bases, with 7 bases between them. The CDR3 loop spans 15 amino acids. The CDR3 protein is CASSIGAVSNQPQHF. The CDR3 DNA sequence: TGTGCCAGTAGTATAGGGGCGGTTAGCAATCAGCCCCAGCATTTT.

This rearrangement joins TRBV6-5 to TRBJ1-2, with a weak D call TRBD1 (5 bases). CDR1 and CDR2 from the germline V gene are MNHEY and SVGAGI. The CDR3 contains 14 residues. Trimming removed 5 bases at V and 4 bases at J, with 14 bases between. The CDR3 here is CASSPGQGSYGYTF. CDR3 in DNA: TGTGCCAGCAGTCCCGGCCAGGGTAGCTATGGCTACACCTTC.

The rearrangement uses TRBV6-5 and TRBJ2-7; tentatively, D is TRBD1 (6 bases). Trimming shortened V by 6 bases and J by 0 bases, and 15 bases separated the two germline ends. The CDR3 contains 15 residues. Germline V gives CDR1 MNHEY, CDR2 SVGAGI. The CDR3 nucleotides are TGTGCCAGCAGCTACAGGGACATCCCCTCCTACGAGCAGTACTTC. Its translation: CASSYRDIPSYEQYF.

The chain has TRBV6-1 and TRBJ1-4; TRBD1 matches at 10 bases. V shed 4 bases and J 4 bases; nucleotides not matched to a gene: 9. Per the germline V gene, CDR1 is MNHNS and CDR2 is SASEGT. The CDR3 covers 17 residues. The CDR3 DNA is TGTGCCAGCAGTGGGGGAGACAGGGGGCTTTATAATGAAAAACTGTTTTTT. This encodes CASSGGDRGLYNEKLFF.

The rearrangement uses TRBV30 and TRBJ1-3, with 11 nucleotides matching TRBD1. The CDR3 sequence is 14 residues long. V lost 8 bases and J lost 4; bases outside the gene matches: 7. The germline V gene has CDR1 GTSNPN and CDR2 SVGIG (reference sequence). CDR3 DNA: TGTGCCAACGGACAGGGGGCGAGGGGAAACACCATATATTTT. It is translated as CANGQGARGNTIYF.

Details on this clone: The sample contains more than one DNA sequence encoding this CDR3. This sequence joins TRBV30 and TRBJ1-3; no definite D call. The germline CDR1 and CDR2 sequences are GTSNPN and SVGIG (reference sequence). Trimming left V 1 base short and J 7 bases short, with 2 bases between. CDR3 length: 10 amino acids. CDR3 nucleotides: TGTGCCTGGAGTGGTAACACCATATATTTT. Protein product: CAWSGNTIYF.

This rearrangement joins TRBV7-8 to TRBJ2-4; TRBD2 matches at 7 bases. The CDR3 has 16 amino acids. Trimming removed 4 bases from V and 2 bases from J; junction bases left unmatched: 8. Germline CDR1 and CDR2: SGHVS and FQNEAQ. The CDR3 loop reads CASSYHRGGTKNIQYF. The CDR3 DNA reads TGTGCCAGCAGCTACCATAGGGGAGGGACCAAAAACATTCAGTACTTC.

A remark on this clone: Its ends do not fully match the called genes, so a read error is possible. The chain carries TRBV7-7 and TRBJ2-2, with 8 bases that match TRBD2. Germline CDR1 reads SSHAT; CDR2 reads FNYEAQ (reference sequence). This CDR3 has 16 residues. As DNA, the CDR3 is TGTGCTAGCAGCCCCCGGGGGGGAGGAGGCACCGGGGAGCTGTTTTTT. Its protein is CASSPRGGGGTGELFF.

This rearrangement joins TRBV6-1 to TRBJ1-4; possible D gene TRBD1, 6 bases. The CDR3 totals 20 residues. The V gene lost 3 bases and the J gene lost 0 bases, with 23 bases spanning the gap. The V gene's germline CDR1 is MNHNS and CDR2 SASEGT. This chain's CDR3 is CASSDFLTGLRITTNEKLFF. The CDR3 DNA reads as TGTGCCAGCAGTGATTTCTTAACAGGGCTCAGAATTACAACTAATGAAAAACTGTTTTTT.

The chain has TRBV11-2 and TRBJ2-7; D unresolved. The V and J ends lost 4 bases and 7 bases respectively, with 11 bases between them. Germline V gene data show CDR1 as SGHAT and CDR2 as FQNNGV. The CDR3 sequence is 12 residues long. The CDR3 DNA reads TGTGCCAGCAGCTCCAATGTACGGGAGCAGTACTTC. It translates to CASSSNVREQYF.

This clone has more than one count but fewer than ten. The V call is TRBV5-1, the J call TRBJ1-4; TRBD1 agrees at 7 bases. Germline-derived CDR1 and CDR2 are SGHRS and YFSETQ. This CDR3 is 14 amino acids long. V trimming: 0 bases; J trimming: 6 bases; junction bases outside the gene matches: 2. Here the CDR3 DNA reads TGCGCCAGCAGCTTGGGGGACAGCCATGAAAAACTGTTTTTT. Amino acid sequence: CASSLGDSHEKLFF.

This clone appeared a few times. V usage is TRBV4-1 and J usage is TRBJ1-5; D is unresolved. CDR3 length: 17 amino acids. Trimming shortened V by 3 bases and J by 1 base, and 16 bases separated the two germline ends. Germline V CDR1 and CDR2: MGHRA, YSYEKL. The CDR3, as DNA: TGCGCCAGCAGCCAGGTCGACATAGGGTTGAGCAATCAGCCCCAGCATTTT. Translating it yields CASSQVDIGLSNQPQHF.

The genes are TRBV29-1 and TRBJ1-4; unclear D gene. The length of the CDR3 is 15 residues. CDR1 is SQVTM, CDR2 ANQGSEA, per germline. Trimming left V 5 bases short and J 7 bases short, with 20 bases between. CDR3 amino acids: CSVSVGPLRVEKLFF. CDR3 in DNA: TGCAGCGTTTCAGTTGGGCCACTGAGGGTTGAAAAACTGTTTTTT.

The table lists this clone with a few counts. CDR3 sequence (DNA): TGTGCCAGCAGGGGGGGAACAGCGAACACTGAAGCTTTCTTT. It yields the protein CASRGGTANTEAFF. The chain employs TRBV6-5 and TRBJ1-1, with D possibly TRBD1 on 5 matching bases. The germline gives CDR1 MNHEY, CDR2 SVGAGI. The CDR3 is 14 residues long. The ends were cut back, 6 bases at V and 1 base at J, with 12 bases in the middle.

The V call is TRBV4-2, the J call TRBJ2-1; 7 positions agree with TRBD1. V trimming: 0 bases; J trimming: 10 bases; junction bases outside the gene matches: 9. Germline CDR1 and CDR2: LGHNA and YNFKEQ. The CDR3 is 15 residues long. The CDR3, as DNA: TGTGCCAGCAGCCAAGAAGGATTAGGGGGCAGGGAGCAGTTCTTC. It specifies CASSQEGLGGREQFF.

This chain uses TRBV13 with TRBJ2-3, with TRBD1 matching 7 bases. V shed 2 bases, J shed 2 bases, and the junction held 4 bases outside the gene matches. This CDR3 is 15 amino acids long. The germline V gene encodes CDR1 PRHDT and CDR2 FYEKMQ (reference sequence). Here the CDR3 reads CASSLRGQLTDTQYF. The CDR3 DNA follows: TGTGCCAGCAGCTTACGGGGACAGCTCACAGATACGCAGTATTTT.

The chain joins TRBV6-1 to TRBJ1-1; 7 nucleotides line up with TRBD1. Per germline, CDR1 MNHNS and CDR2 SASEGT. This CDR3 is built from 14 residues. The V and J ends lost 1 base and 1 base, in that order; junction bases with no gene match: 0. The DNA of the CDR3 is TGTGCCAGCAGTGAAGGGACAGGGAACACTGAAGCTTTCTTT. Protein sequence: CASSEGTGNTEAFF.

CDR3 loop: CASSGTALNQPQHF. The CDR3 bases are TGTGCCAGCAGCGGGACGGCCCTAAATCAGCCCCAGCATTTT. The chain recombines TRBV9 with TRBJ1-5; D unresolved. V lost 3 bases and J 4 bases, leaving 11 bases between the germline ends. Per germline, CDR1 SGDLS and CDR2 YYNGEE. The CDR3 has 14 amino acids.

A single count supports this clone. This chain connects TRBV9 to TRBJ1-5; unclear D gene. With 0 bases removed from V and 11 bases from J, the gap between germline ends came to 15 bases. This CDR3 comprises 14 residues. The germline V gene encodes CDR1 SGDLS and CDR2 YYNGEE. In DNA form, the CDR3 reads TGTGCCAGCAGCGTAGGTATCGGGGTCGGTTCCCAGCATTTT. This sequence encodes CASSVGIGVGSQHF.

The chain joins TRBV5-8 to TRBJ1-2; maybe TRBD1 (5 bases). Trimming took off 4 bases at V and 5 bases at J, with 21 bases between the two ends. Looked up from germline, CDR1 is SGHTS and CDR2 is YDEGEE. The CDR3 spans 16 residues. CDR3 sequence (DNA): TGTGCCAGCAGCCCTATCAGGGCAAGACGATTGTATGGCTACACCTTC. It encodes CASSPIRARRLYGYTF.

The rearrangement uses TRBV2 and TRBJ1-5; D unresolved. This CDR3 spans 12 amino acids. CDR1 and CDR2 from the germline V gene are SNHLY and FYNNEI. The V end lost 8 bases, the J end lost 3 bases, and 8 bases lay between the germline ends. CDR3 region: CASGRANQPQHF. DNA of the CDR3: TGTGCCAGCGGCCGTGCCAATCAGCCCCAGCATTTT.

The chain links TRBV11-2 to TRBJ1-2, with 10 bases matching TRBD1. This CDR3 comprises 17 residues. Germline loops: CDR1 SGHAT, CDR2 FQNNGV. The V gene end was trimmed by 6 bases and the J gene end by 4 bases; junction bases not matched to a gene: 14. The CDR3 protein is CASSRVGDRGRPYGYTF. The CDR3 DNA sequence: TGTGCCAGCAGTCGGGTGGGTGACAGGGGGCGGCCCTATGGCTACACCTTC.

The V gene is TRBV10-3, the J gene TRBJ1-3; 9 bases map to TRBD1. CDR1 and CDR2 from the germline V gene are ENHRY and SYGVKD. The CDR3 length is 14 residues. Trimming cost V 6 bases and J 3 bases; bases outside gene matches: 3. The CDR3 DNA sequence: TGTGCCATCAGGGGGGACAGGGATGGAAACACCATATATTTT. Translated, it gives CAIRGDRDGNTIYF.

This chain joins TRBV5-1 and TRBJ2-5; no reliable D call. Trimming removed 2 bases at V and 3 bases at J, with 2 bases between. The CDR3 is made up of 11 amino acids. Germline CDR1 reads SGHRS; CDR2 reads YFSETQ. CDR3 sequence: CASSFKETQYF. CDR3 in DNA: TGCGCCAGCAGCTTTAAAGAGACCCAGTACTTC.

The chain recombines TRBV7-3 with TRBJ2-1, with D perhaps matching TRBD2 (5 bases). The CDR3 loop spans 12 amino acids. CDR1 is SGHTA and CDR2 is FQGTGA in the germline V gene. The ends were cut back, 0 bases at V and 9 bases at J, with 6 bases in the middle. CDR3 bases: TGTGCCAGCAGCTTAACGGCGGGTGAGCAGTTCTTC. This encodes CASSLTAGEQFF.

This clone was seen a few times. The rearrangement links TRBV7-8 to TRBJ1-1; tentatively, D is TRBD1 (6 bases). Trimming took off 4 bases at V and 7 bases at J, with 19 bases between the two ends. The CDR3 spans 15 residues. The V gene's germline CDR1 is SGHVS and CDR2 FQNEAQ. The CDR3 coding sequence is TGTGCCAGCAGCTCCGCCCTTCCAGGGGTTGGTGAAGCTTTCTTT. Protein: CASSSALPGVGEAFF.

This sequence joins TRBV15 and TRBJ1-1, with D unclear. The ends were cut back, 1 base at V and 0 bases at J, with 9 bases in the middle. CDR3 length: 15 residues. Per the germline V gene, CDR1 is LNHNV and CDR2 is YYDKDF (reference sequence). CDR3 DNA sequence: TGTGCCACCAGCAGAGGGAAGATATTGAACACTGAAGCTTTCTTT. It translates to CATSRGKILNTEAFF. Full variable domain (rest looked up from reference TRBV15 and TRBJ1-1): DAMVIQNPRYQVTQFGKPVTLSCSQTLNHNVMYWYQQKSSQAPKLLFHYYDKDFNNEADTPDNFQSRRPNTSFCFLDIRSPGLGDTAMYLCATSRGKILNTEAFFGQGTRLTVV.

The chain recombines TRBV6-6 with TRBJ1-2; TRBD1 might be the D (6 bases). The CDR3 is 12 amino acids. Germline CDR1 and CDR2: MNHNY and SVGAGI (reference sequence). V was shortened by 8 bases and J by 2 bases, with 9 bases between the two germline ends. CDR3 amino acids: CASHRENYGYTF. CDR3 DNA sequence: TGTGCCAGCCACAGGGAGAACTATGGCTACACCTTC.